Listed below are T cell receptor beta chains from one sample, sequenced in a study of T cells in Graves' hyperthyroidism and ophthalmopathy. TCRdb independently ran MiXCR on the multiplex PCR reads; one entry per CDR3 protein. This table holds around 55,000 distinct CDR3 sequences, around 48% found once. The sequenced sample consisted of blood. Receptors were obtained from a woman aged 50 to 60 with Graves' ophthalmopathy. Both conserved end residues are part of each CDR3. D genes are given only for firm matches. Clone sizes are given selectively: once, few, many, or a class where the clone is expanded.

j_gene: TRBJ1-4; abundance: once; v_gene: TRBV2; d_gene: NA; CDR3aa: CASSFEGNGEKLFF; CDR3nt: TGTGCCAGCAGCTTCGAAGGCAATGGTGAAAAACTGTTTTTT
j_gene: TRBJ2-3; abundance: NA; v_gene: TRBV11-3; d_gene: NA; CDR3aa: CASSSRGTDTQYF; CDR3nt: TGTGCCAGCAGCTCGAGGGGGACAGATACGCAGTATTTT
j_gene: TRBJ2-7; abundance: NA; v_gene: TRBV2; d_gene: TRBD2; CDR3aa: CASTPGLAAEQYF; CDR3nt: TGTGCCAGCACCCCAGGGCTAGCGGCCGAGCAGTACTTC
j_gene: TRBJ2-5; abundance: NA; v_gene: TRBV10-2; d_gene: NA; CDR3aa: CASGRDRQETQYF; CDR3nt: TGCGCCAGCGGGCGGGACAGACAAGAGACCCAGTACTTC
j_gene: TRBJ2-1; abundance: NA; v_gene: TRBV7-9; d_gene: TRBD2; CDR3aa: CASSLGGGSYNEQFF; CDR3nt: TGTGCCAGCAGCTTAGGCGGGGGCTCCTACAATGAGCAGTTCTTC
j_gene: TRBJ2-5; abundance: NA; v_gene: TRBV7-6; d_gene: TRBD1; CDR3aa: CASSFDRPGGGETQYF; CDR3nt: TGTGCCAGCAGCTTCGACCGGCCAGGGGGCGGCGAGACCCAGTACTTC
j_gene: TRBJ2-3; abundance: NA; v_gene: TRBV19; d_gene: NA; CDR3aa: CASSSAGTRGTQYF; CDR3nt: TGTGCCAGTAGTTCGGCAGGGACGCGGGGTACGCAGTATTTT
j_gene: TRBJ2-5; abundance: many; v_gene: TRBV11-2; d_gene: TRBD2; CDR3aa: CASSLVGRGAYQETQYF; CDR3nt: TGTGCCAGCAGCTTAGTCGGGCGGGGGGCATACCAAGAGACCCAGTACTTC
j_gene: TRBJ2-1; abundance: medium-sized; v_gene: TRBV7-9; d_gene: NA; CDR3aa: CASSHRDSGSFF; CDR3nt: TGTGCCAGCAGCCACCGGGACTCGGGATCGTTCTTC
j_gene: TRBJ2-7; abundance: NA; v_gene: TRBV12-3/TRBV12-4; d_gene: TRBD2; CDR3aa: CASSGLAGLAYEQHF; CDR3nt: TGTGCCAGCAGTGGACTAGCGGGGCTAGCCTACGAGCAGCACTTC
j_gene: TRBJ2-5; abundance: many; v_gene: TRBV6-6; d_gene: NA; CDR3aa: CASSYSVGGRIETQYF; CDR3nt: TGTGCCAGCAGTTACTCCGTTGGGGGGCGGATTGAGACCCAGTACTTC
j_gene: TRBJ2-3; abundance: NA; v_gene: TRBV29-1; d_gene: TRBD1; CDR3aa: CSVRTGDSDTQYF; CDR3nt: TGCAGCGTGCGGACAGGGGACTCAGATACGCAGTATTTT
j_gene: TRBJ1-1; abundance: many; v_gene: TRBV13; d_gene: TRBD1; CDR3aa: CASSLRQGLNTEAFF; CDR3nt: TGTGCCAGCAGCCTGCGACAGGGTTTGAACACTGAAGCTTTCTTT
j_gene: TRBJ1-1; abundance: many; v_gene: TRBV14; d_gene: NA; CDR3aa: CASSHVERGGAFF; CDR3nt: TGTGCCAGCAGCCATGTGGAGAGGGGAGGAGCTTTCTTT
j_gene: TRBJ1-5; abundance: NA; v_gene: TRBV20-1; d_gene: TRBD1; CDR3aa: CSAFPGQGNQPQHF; CDR3nt: TGCAGTGCCTTTCCCGGACAGGGCAATCAGCCCCAGCATTTT
j_gene: TRBJ2-7; abundance: once; v_gene: TRBV2; d_gene: NA; CDR3aa: CASSRPGASWHEQYF; CDR3nt: TGTGCCAGCAGTCGACCGGGGGCATCTTGGCACGAGCAGTACTTC
j_gene: TRBJ2-1; abundance: many; v_gene: TRBV12-3/TRBV12-4; d_gene: TRBD1; CDR3aa: CASSMGQPTQGQFF; CDR3nt: TGTGCCAGCAGTATGGGACAGCCAACCCAAGGGCAGTTCTTC
j_gene: TRBJ2-3; abundance: many; v_gene: TRBV19; d_gene: TRBD1; CDR3aa: CASSGGVGQGEDTQYF; CDR3nt: TGTGCCAGTAGTGGGGGGGTGGGACAGGGCGAAGATACGCAGTATTTT
j_gene: TRBJ2-1; abundance: many; v_gene: TRBV2; d_gene: TRBD2; CDR3aa: CASTASGNYNEQFF; CDR3nt: TGTGCCAGCACCGCTAGCGGAAACTACAATGAGCAGTTCTTC
j_gene: TRBJ2-3; abundance: NA; v_gene: TRBV3-1; d_gene: NA; CDR3aa: CASSHDSAGTDTQYF; CDR3nt: TGTGCCAGCAGCCACGACAGCGCCGGCACAGATACGCAGTATTTT
j_gene: TRBJ2-3; abundance: NA; v_gene: TRBV7-3; d_gene: TRBD2; CDR3aa: CASSSTPLAGGYTDTQYF; CDR3nt: TGTGCCAGCAGCTCGACTCCGCTAGCGGGGGGCTACACAGATACGCAGTATTTT
j_gene: TRBJ1-6; abundance: many; v_gene: TRBV5-6; d_gene: NA; CDR3aa: CASEGGTDESSYNSPLHF; CDR3nt: TGTGCCAGCGAGGGGGGCACGGACGAGAGCTCCTATAATTCACCCCTCCACTTT
j_gene: TRBJ1-2; abundance: NA; v_gene: TRBV20-1; d_gene: TRBD1; CDR3aa: CSAPRTGFGYTF; CDR3nt: TGCAGTGCCCCCCGGACAGGGTTTGGCTACACCTTC
j_gene: TRBJ2-1; abundance: NA; v_gene: TRBV7-2; d_gene: NA; CDR3aa: CASSLSASSYNEQFF; CDR3nt: TGTGCCAGCAGCCTCAGCGCGAGCTCCTACAATGAGCAGTTCTTC
j_gene: TRBJ2-3; abundance: many; v_gene: TRBV6-2/TRBV6-3; d_gene: TRBD2; CDR3aa: CASRPGLADTQYF; CDR3nt: TGTGCCAGCAGACCCGGACTAGCAGATACGCAGTATTTT
j_gene: TRBJ1-5; abundance: NA; v_gene: TRBV25-1; d_gene: NA; CDR3aa: CARGPGLNQPQHF; CDR3nt: TGTGCTAGAGGTCCAGGGCTCAATCAGCCCCAGCATTTT
j_gene: TRBJ2-1; abundance: many; v_gene: TRBV7-3; d_gene: TRBD2; CDR3aa: CASSPGGVGMHEQFF; CDR3nt: TGTGCCAGCAGCCCGGGGGGTGTAGGGATGCATGAGCAGTTCTTC
j_gene: TRBJ1-4; abundance: once; v_gene: TRBV20-1; d_gene: TRBD1; CDR3aa: CSASPRGLANEKLFF; CDR3nt: TGCAGTGCTAGTCCCAGGGGGCTGGCTAATGAAAAACTGTTTTTT
j_gene: TRBJ2-7; abundance: NA; v_gene: TRBV5-4; d_gene: TRBD1; CDR3aa: CASSPAGTADDEQYF; CDR3nt: TGTGCCAGCAGCCCGGCCGGGACAGCGGACGACGAGCAGTACTTC
j_gene: TRBJ2-7; abundance: many; v_gene: TRBV20-1; d_gene: TRBD2; CDR3aa: CSARDAYNPGGPGEQYF; CDR3nt: TGCAGTGCTAGAGATGCCTATAATCCGGGAGGGCCGGGGGAGCAGTACTTC
j_gene: TRBJ2-5; abundance: NA; v_gene: TRBV5-1; d_gene: TRBD1; CDR3aa: CASSTGQEQETQYF; CDR3nt: TGCGCCAGCAGCACAGGACAGGAACAAGAGACCCAGTACTTC
j_gene: TRBJ2-4; abundance: few; v_gene: TRBV6-5; d_gene: NA; CDR3aa: CASSYVGGAKNIQYF; CDR3nt: TGTGCCAGCAGTTACGTGGGGGGTGCCAAAAACATTCAGTACTTC
j_gene: TRBJ1-1; abundance: NA; v_gene: TRBV6-6; d_gene: TRBD1; CDR3aa: CASSYLKPGTAMNTEAFF; CDR3nt: TGTGCCAGCAGTTACTTAAAGCCCGGGACAGCCATGAACACTGAAGCTTTCTTT
j_gene: TRBJ2-6; abundance: NA; v_gene: TRBV2; d_gene: TRBD1; CDR3aa: CASSEFGTGAYVLTF; CDR3nt: TGTGCCAGCAGTGAATTCGGGACAGGGGCCTACGTCCTGACTTTC
j_gene: TRBJ1-5; abundance: NA; v_gene: TRBV27; d_gene: NA; CDR3aa: CASSLGGGNQPQHF; CDR3nt: TGTGCCAGCAGTTTAGGAGGGGGCAATCAGCCCCAGCATTTT
j_gene: TRBJ2-1; abundance: many; v_gene: TRBV7-6; d_gene: NA; CDR3aa: CASSLGGPDNEQFF; CDR3nt: TGTGCCAGCAGCTTAGGGGGACCCGACAATGAGCAGTTCTTC